These 15 T cell receptor beta chains were all obtained from the same sample, sequenced in a study of cytomegalovirus exposure and HLA in healthy donors. Vbeta (60) and Jbeta (13) primers were used in the PCR. Only in-frame clones appear in the TCRdb table, and some are missing; sequencing was by immunoSEQ multiplex PCR. The sample comprises about 140,000 clones, 77% of which are singletons, and 1.5% to 2% rests with the top ten. The source material was PBMCs. These receptors were taken from a female donor in good health and CMV-seronegative.

The rearrangement uses TRBV28 and TRBJ1-4; 8 bases are shared with TRBD1. The germline V gene encodes CDR1 MDHEN and CDR2 SYDVKM. The CDR3 spans 17 residues. After removal of 6 bases from V and 0 bases from J, the junction contained 9 bases not matched to a gene. The CDR3 bases are TGTGCCAGCAGCCTCCAGGGGGCTGGGGCAACTAATGAAAAACTGTTTTTT. Its protein is CASSLQGAGATNEKLFF. Full variable domain (rest looked up from reference TRBV28 and TRBJ1-4): DVKVTQSSRYLVKRTGEKVFLECVQDMDHENMFWYRQDPGLGLRLIYFSYDVKMKEKGDIPEGYSVSREKKERFSLILESASTNQTSMYLCASSLQGAGATNEKLFFGSGTQLSVL.

The chain recombines TRBV27 with TRBJ2-2, with 9 bases that match TRBD2. With V trimmed by 3 bases and J by 2 bases, 13 bases remained unmatched. From germline, CDR1 is MNHEY and CDR2 SMNVEV (reference sequence). The CDR3 is 19 residues long. The CDR3 DNA is TGTGCCAGCAGTTTTATGACGCCTAGCGGGAATCCTAACACCGGGGAGCTGTTTTTT. Translation gives CASSFMTPSGNPNTGELFF.

This clone is a singleton in its sample. CDR3 DNA sequence: TGTGCCAGCAGGCCACAGGGAGCGCTCTCCTACGAGCAGTACTTC. This gives the protein CASRPQGALSYEQYF. This chain uses TRBV28 with TRBJ2-7, with D perhaps TRBD1 (6 bases). Germline V gives CDR1 MDHEN, CDR2 SYDVKM. V lost 6 bases to trimming and J lost 0 bases, with 15 bases between them. This CDR3 is 15 amino acids long.

The chain joins TRBV28 to TRBJ1-1, with a possible D match to TRBD1 (5 bases). Deletions cut 4 bases from V and 9 bases from J, with 21 bases between. The germline gives CDR1 MDHEN, CDR2 SYDVKM. The CDR3 covers 15 residues. The CDR3 loop is CASSYFNGDGGKAFF. For the CDR3, the DNA is TGTGCCAGCAGTTATTTTAACGGGGACGGGGGGAAAGCTTTCTTT.

CDR3 loop: CSSRDWGETQYF. The DNA for the CDR3 is TGCAGCTCTCGGGACTGGGGGGAGACCCAGTACTTC. The rearrangement links TRBV29-1 to TRBJ2-5; D is perhaps TRBD2 (6 bases). Germline V gene lookup returns CDR1 SQVTM and CDR2 ANQGSEA. This CDR3 region has 12 residues. Trimming shortened V by 8 bases and J by 5 bases, and 15 bases separated the two germline ends.

This clone was counted a single time. Other DNA sequences from this sample encode an identical CDR3 as well. The gene calls are TRBV6-5 and TRBJ1-1, with unresolved D. V gave up 3 bases and J gave up 0 bases, with 5 bases separating them. Germline V gene lookup returns CDR1 MNHEY and CDR2 SVGAGI. CDR3 size: 13 residues. In nucleotides, the CDR3 is TGTGCCAGCAGTTATACGGTGAACACTGAAGCTTTCTTT. Translation: CASSYTVNTEAFF.

This sequence joins TRBV30 and TRBJ2-7; 12 nucleotides match TRBD1. This CDR3 is 15 amino acids long. Trimming at V came to 3 bases and at J to 6 bases, leaving 9 bases not matched to a gene. CDR1 is GTSNPN and CDR2 is SVGIG in the germline V gene (reference sequence). CDR3 residues: CAWRVWGQGALEQYF. CDR3 sequence (DNA): TGTGCCTGGAGGGTATGGGGACAGGGGGCTCTCGAGCAGTACTTC.

The rearrangement links TRBV28 to TRBJ2-1; TRBD1 aligns across 9 bases. Trimming removed 6 bases from V and 9 bases from J; junction bases left unmatched: 12. Germline lookup yields CDR1 MDHEN and CDR2 SYDVKM. The CDR3 consists of 15 residues. DNA for the CDR3: TGTGCCAGCAGCCTAGACAGGGGGAAGATATGTGAGCAGTTCTTC. This encodes CASSLDRGKICEQFF.

A single count supports this clone. The germline gene is not matched at one end of the junction; a read error may be the cause. The chain carries TRBV7-9 and TRBJ2-2; D might be TRBD2 (5 bases). The CDR3 loop spans 12 amino acids. From germline, CDR1 is SEHNR and CDR2 FQNEAQ (reference sequence). The CDR3 region has the DNA TGTTCCAGCAGCCACGGGGCCGGGGAGCTGTTTTTT. Its protein is CSSSHGAGELFF. The full variable domain, rest sourced from reference TRBV7-9 and TRBJ2-2, is DTGVSQNPRHKITKRGQNVTFRCDPISEHNRLYWYRQTLGQGPEFLTYFQNEAQLEKSRLLSDRFSAERPKGSFSTLEIQRTEQGDSAMYLCSSSHGAGELFFGEGSRLTVL.

The chain joins TRBV2 to TRBJ2-2; 7 bases match TRBD1. With V trimmed by 6 bases and J by 4 bases, 11 bases remained unmatched. Germline loops: CDR1 SNHLY, CDR2 FYNNEI. CDR3 length: 16 residues. CDR3 DNA: TGTGCCAGCAGATCAGGGGGAATAGGTAGCACCGGGGAGCTGTTTTTT. Protein product: CASRSGGIGSTGELFF.

This clone has more than one count but fewer than ten. The chain links TRBV5-6 to TRBJ2-7; no reliable D call. V lost 4 bases and J 5 bases, leaving 7 bases between the germline ends. This CDR3 is 11 amino acids long. The V gene's germline CDR1 is SGHDT and CDR2 YYEEEE. CDR3 nucleotide sequence: TGTGCCAGCAGCCTTTTCCACGAGCAGTACTTC. Protein: CASSLFHEQYF.

This clone occurred a few times. The CDR3 DNA sequence: TGTGCCAGCAGCTTAGACACGAACACTGAAGCTTTCTTT. Translated, it gives CASSLDTNTEAFF. The rearrangement uses TRBV13 and TRBJ1-1; D remains unclear. The CDR3 is 13 amino acids. Germline V gene lookup returns CDR1 PRHDT and CDR2 FYEKMQ (reference sequence). V lost 1 base, J lost 1 base, and 4 bases lay in between.

The chain joins TRBV6-6 to TRBJ2-7, with 7 bases that match TRBD1. The germline V gene has CDR1 MNHNY and CDR2 SVGAGI (reference sequence). The trim removed 7 bases at V and 3 bases at J, leaving 3 bases unmatched. The CDR3 sequence is 12 residues long. In DNA, the CDR3 is TGTGCCAGCACCGACAGGGACTACGAGCAGTACTTC. Amino acid sequence: CASTDRDYEQYF.

This clone has a handful of counts. This chain uses TRBV27 with TRBJ1-4, with 9 bases identical to TRBD1. J gave up 8 bases and V 5 bases, and 6 bases lay outside the gene matches. CDR3 length equals 14 residues. Looked up from germline, CDR1 is MNHEY and CDR2 is SMNVEV (reference sequence). CDR3 coding DNA: TGTGCCAGCAGTCCGGGACAGGGACAGGAAAAACTGTTTTTT. Translated, it gives CASSPGQGQEKLFF.

CDR3 residues: CAISESMKTGRNTEAFF. The CDR3 DNA is TGTGCCATCAGTGAGTCTATGAAGACAGGGAGGAACACTGAAGCTTTCTTT. This rearrangement joins TRBV10-3 to TRBJ1-1; 7 nucleotides match TRBD1. The germline V gene has CDR1 ENHRY and CDR2 SYGVKD. The CDR3 length is 17 residues. Trimming removed 0 bases from V and 1 base from J; junction bases left unmatched: 8.